These T cell receptor beta chains were read from a single sample in a study of vaccination effects on CD4 cells after COVID-19. Sequencing used immunoSEQ multiplex PCR; TCRdb keeps in-frame clones, though not all of them. The sample includes tens of thousands of clones, around four fifths of them seen just once. Their recognized antigens are unknown. Sequences were derived from CD4+ T cells from PBMCs cultured with HCoV-229E spike peptides, sampled after COVID-19 vaccination. The receptors come from a human donor who received a COVID-19 vaccine. CDR3s include the opening cysteine and the closing phenylalanine or tryptophan. The D gene is left open where the match is weak. Clone size is given for some rows only: seen once, a few or many times, or a class if the clone is expanded.

>TRBD2|few|TRBV19|TRBJ2-3
CASSRGPAGGKTDTQYF
TGTGCCAGTAGTAGGGGCCCAGCGGGGGGAAAAACAGATACGCAGTATTTT
>.|.|TRBV12-3/TRBV12-4|TRBJ2-3
CASSFTDTQYF
TGTGCCAGCAGTTTCACAGATACGCAGTATTTT
>.|.|TRBV7-2|TRBJ1-3
CASSSSRVEGNTIYF
TGTGCCAGCAGCTCCTCCAGGGTCGAAGGAAACACCATATATTTT
>.|.|TRBV5-6|TRBJ1-1
CASAVQGWAEAFF
TGTGCCAGCGCCGTACAGGGATGGGCTGAAGCTTTCTTT
>.|.|TRBV5-5|TRBJ2-2
CASSLIGGPNTGELFF
TGTGCCAGCAGCTTGATAGGGGGGCCGAACACCGGGGAGCTGTTTTTT
>.|few|TRBV7-9|TRBJ1-6
CASSLNSPLHF
TGTGCCAGCAGCTTAAATTCACCCCTCCACTTT
>.|.|TRBV9|TRBJ1-2
CASSAGTFTYGYTF
TGTGCCAGCAGTGCCGGGACATTCACGTATGGCTACACCTTC
>.|once|TRBV21-1|TRBJ1-6
CASTKSGVLLQSSPLHF
TGTGCCAGCACCAAAAGTGGGGTTTTACTCCAAAGTTCACCCCTCCACTTT
>.|.|TRBV7-3|TRBJ1-1
CASRGGPTNTEAFF
TGTGCCAGCCGGGGGGGGCCGACGAACACTGAAGCTTTCTTT
>.|few|TRBV6-6|TRBJ1-1
CASSQAGGRIAEAFF
TGTGCCAGCAGCCAAGCGGGGGGAAGGATCGCTGAAGCTTTCTTT
>.|.|TRBV5-6|TRBJ1-1
CASSFLPNTEAFF
TGTGCCAGCAGCTTTTTACCCAACACTGAAGCTTTCTTT
>.|.|TRBV7-2|TRBJ1-5
CASSSSGVVEPQHF
TGTGCCAGCAGCTCTTCAGGGGTTGTGGAGCCCCAGCATTTT
>.|.|TRBV2|TRBJ2-3
CASKGKGLSTDTQYF
TGTGCCAGCAAAGGGAAGGGACTTAGCACAGATACGCAGTATTTT
>TRBD1|.|TRBV12-3/TRBV12-4|TRBJ1-2
CASRRQGYGYTF
TGTGCCAGCAGGAGACAGGGCTATGGCTACACCTTC
>TRBD2|few|TRBV6-2/TRBV6-3|TRBJ2-3
CASSSWTSGTDTQYF
TGTGCCAGCAGTTCCTGGACTAGCGGCACAGATACGCAGTATTTT
>.|.|TRBV20-1|TRBJ1-2
CSASLGSYGYTF
TGCAGTGCTAGTCTCGGTTCCTATGGCTACACCTTC
>.|.|TRBV3-1/TRBV3-2|TRBJ1-5
CASSHLPRDRKDSNQPQHF
TGTGCCAGCAGCCACCTCCCCCGGGACCGAAAAGATAGCAATCAGCCCCAGCATTTT
>.|.|TRBV12-5|TRBJ1-5
CASGLALPPNQPQHF
TGTGCTAGTGGTTTGGCCCTACCTCCAAATCAGCCCCAGCATTTT
>.|.|TRBV6-5|TRBJ2-1
CASSLHWGEQFF
TGTGCCAGCAGTCTCCATTGGGGTGAGCAGTTCTTC
>.|few|TRBV19|TRBJ2-3
CASSIDQAGDTQYF
TGTGCCAGTAGTATAGATCAAGCCGGGGATACGCAGTATTTT
>TRBD1|.|TRBV9|TRBJ1-1
CASSPRQGLATEAFF
TGTGCCAGCAGCCCGCGACAGGGCTTAGCCACTGAAGCTTTCTTT
>.|once|TRBV5-1|TRBJ2-5
CASSLGPGDQETQYF
TGCGCCAGCAGCTTGGGCCCCGGGGACCAAGAGACCCAGTACTTC
>.|few|TRBV5-1|TRBJ1-2
CASSLVAGNLYGYTF
TGCGCCAGCAGCTTGGTGGCAGGGAACCTCTATGGCTACACCTTC
>TRBD2|.|TRBV19|TRBJ2-3
CASSTAGLAGGSKDTQYF
TGTGCCAGTAGTACGGCGGGACTAGCGGGGGGTTCTAAAGATACGCAGTATTTT
>TRBD1|.|TRBV6-5|TRBJ1-2
CASTRKGGADGYTF
TGTGCCAGCACTCGAAAAGGGGGCGCGGATGGCTACACCTTC
>.|.|TRBV10-1|TRBJ2-2
CASSDRGTGELFF
TGCGCCAGCAGTGACAGGGGTACCGGGGAGCTGTTTTTT
>TRBD1|.|TRBV2|TRBJ1-2
CATTGDSGYTF
TGTGCCACTACAGGGGATTCTGGCTACACCTTC
>.|.|TRBV7-2|TRBJ1-6
CASSLSGRGPSPLHF
TGTGCCAGCAGCTTAAGCGGCAGGGGACCGTCACCCCTCCACTTT
>TRBD2|.|TRBV7-2|TRBJ2-3
CASSLLRGGADTQYF
TGTGCCAGCAGCTTATTGCGGGGGGGGGCAGATACGCAGTATTTT
>TRBD1|.|TRBV19|TRBJ1-1
CASRPLYTGGPEAFF
TGTGCCAGTAGACCTCTATACACAGGGGGTCCTGAAGCTTTCTTT
>TRBD1|few|TRBV19|TRBJ1-3
CASSTTGTVFGGNTIYF
TGTGCCAGTAGTACTACCGGGACAGTTTTTGGTGGAAACACCATATATTTT
>.|.|TRBV7-9|TRBJ1-1
CASSFAGQTNTEAFF
TGTGCCAGCAGCTTCGCGGGACAAACGAACACTGAAGCTTTCTTT
>TRBD2|.|TRBV2|TRBJ2-1
CASSERLAGFNEQFF
TGTGCCAGCAGTGAGAGGCTAGCGGGGTTCAATGAGCAGTTCTTC
>TRBD2|once|TRBV2|TRBJ2-2
CASSDVRLAGGGTGELFF
TGTGCCAGCAGTGACGTTCGACTAGCGGGGGGTGGCACCGGGGAGCTGTTTTTT
>.|once|TRBV29-1|TRBJ1-2
CSARRGDDYGYTF
TGCAGCGCACGGAGGGGGGATGACTATGGCTACACCTTC
>.|once|TRBV27|TRBJ1-2
CASSLYGDNYGYTF
TGTGCCAGCAGTTTATATGGGGATAACTATGGCTACACCTTC
>TRBD2|.|TRBV4-3|TRBJ2-1
CASSLRLAGGDYNEQFF
TGCGCCAGCAGCCTCCGACTAGCGGGGGGCGACTACAATGAGCAGTTCTTC
>.|.|TRBV6-5|TRBJ1-3
CASTPAGRGNTIYF
TGTGCCAGCACCCCAGCAGGGCGCGGAAACACCATATATTTT
>.|.|TRBV5-4|TRBJ1-1
CASSLDQATEAFF
TGTGCCAGCAGCTTGGACCAGGCCACTGAAGCTTTCTTT
>TRBD1|.|TRBV28|TRBJ1-2
CASRGTGVSYGYTF
TGTGCCAGCAGGGGGACAGGGGTGAGCTATGGCTACACCTTC
>.|few|TRBV9|TRBJ2-2
CASSSPQNTGELFF
TGTGCCAGCAGCTCCCCCCAGAACACCGGGGAGCTGTTTTTT
>.|.|TRBV7-9|TRBJ1-2
CASSLQRTNYGYTF
TGTGCCAGCAGCTTACAGCGAACTAACTATGGCTACACCTTC
>.|few|TRBV2|TRBJ1-3
CASRADLAGNTIYF
TGTGCCAGCAGAGCAGACCTGGCTGGAAACACCATATATTTT
>TRBD2|.|TRBV9|TRBJ2-3
CASSRIAGEITDTQYF
TGTGCCAGCAGCCGCATAGCGGGGGAGATCACAGATACGCAGTATTTT
>.|.|TRBV20-1|TRBJ2-5
CSARDLETQYF
TGCAGTGCTAGAGATCTAGAGACCCAGTACTTC
>.|.|TRBV3-1/TRBV3-2|TRBJ2-3
CASRTGSKRGERGTDTQYF
TGTGCCAGCAGGACCGGAAGTAAGAGGGGGGAACGGGGGACAGATACGCAGTATTTT
>TRBD1|once|TRBV4-1|TRBJ1-2
CASSQAPAGGFGYTF
TGCGCCAGCAGCCAAGCCCCGGCAGGGGGCTTTGGCTACACCTTC
>.|.|TRBV6-6|TRBJ1-5
CASSYGGQGYQPQHF
TGTGCCAGCAGTTACGGAGGGCAGGGTTATCAGCCCCAGCATTTT
>.|.|TRBV6-1|TRBJ2-2
CASSEVTAGTGELFF
TGTGCCAGCAGTGAAGTTACAGCGGGCACCGGGGAGCTGTTTTTT
>.|.|TRBV6-2/TRBV6-3|TRBJ2-2
CASSWTGNTGELFF
TGTGCCAGCAGTTGGACTGGGAACACCGGGGAGCTGTTTTTT
>TRBD1|few|TRBV3-1/TRBV3-2|TRBJ1-2
CASSRPGQGRGYTF
TGTGCCAGTTCTAGGCCGGGACAGGGACGAGGCTACACCTTC